Below, one T cell receptor beta chain is given with its context. This sample was included in a study of T-cell reconstitution after alpha-beta-depleted transplantation in children. This CDR3 comprises 16 residues. Germline V lookup: CDR1 MNHEY, CDR2 SVGAGI. The V segment lost 6 bases and the J segment 2 bases; nucleotides outside the gene matches: 5. Preparation of the TCRbeta library used unique molecular identifiers. TCRdb reanalysed the PCR reads using MiXCR and keeps one entry per CDR3 protein. Among around 450,000 distinct CDR3 sequences listed, roughly 10% were seen once. The chain recombines TRBV6-5 with TRBJ2-6; 9 positions match TRBD1. The receptor comes from a child aged 2 to 15 with inherited bone marrow failure, due to receive a stem cell transplant. This specimen consisted of PBMCs, obtained before TCRalphabeta/CD19-depleted stem cell transplant. The CDR3 spells CASSRRTGAGANVLTF. The CDR3, as DNA: TGTGCCAGCAGCCGACGGACAGGGGCTGGGGCCAACGTCCTGACTTTC.